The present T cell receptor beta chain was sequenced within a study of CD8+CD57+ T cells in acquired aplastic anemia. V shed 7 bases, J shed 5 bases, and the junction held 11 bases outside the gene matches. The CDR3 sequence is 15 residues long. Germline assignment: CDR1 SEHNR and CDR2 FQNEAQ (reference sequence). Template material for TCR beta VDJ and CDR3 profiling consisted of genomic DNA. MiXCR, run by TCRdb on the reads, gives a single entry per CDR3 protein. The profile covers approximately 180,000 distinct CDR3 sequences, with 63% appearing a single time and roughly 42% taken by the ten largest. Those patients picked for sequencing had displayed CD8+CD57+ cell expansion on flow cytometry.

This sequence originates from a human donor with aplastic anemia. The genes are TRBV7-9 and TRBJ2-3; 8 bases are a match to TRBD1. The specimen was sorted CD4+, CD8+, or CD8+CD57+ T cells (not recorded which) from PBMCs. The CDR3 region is CASISVGQGGDTQYF. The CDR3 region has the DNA TGTGCCAGCATTTCAGTAGGACAGGGAGGAGATACGCAGTATTTT.